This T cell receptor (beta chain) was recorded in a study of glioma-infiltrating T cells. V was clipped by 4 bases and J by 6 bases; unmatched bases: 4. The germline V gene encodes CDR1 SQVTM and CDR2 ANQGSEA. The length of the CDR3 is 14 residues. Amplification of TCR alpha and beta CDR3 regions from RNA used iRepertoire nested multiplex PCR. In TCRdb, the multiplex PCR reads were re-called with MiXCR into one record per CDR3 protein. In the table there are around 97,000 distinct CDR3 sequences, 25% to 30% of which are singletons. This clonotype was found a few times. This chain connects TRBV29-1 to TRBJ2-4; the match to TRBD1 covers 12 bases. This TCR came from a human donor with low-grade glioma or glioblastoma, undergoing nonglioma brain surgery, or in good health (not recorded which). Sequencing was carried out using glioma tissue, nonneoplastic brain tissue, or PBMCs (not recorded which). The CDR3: CSVGPGQGANIQYF. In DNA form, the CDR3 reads TGCAGCGTTGGACCGGGACAGGGGGCAAACATTCAGTACTTC.